This T cell receptor (beta chain) was observed in a study of CXCR3-negative and CXCR3-positive naive CD8 T cells. UMI-labeled TRB cDNA libraries were prepared by 5' RACE. From the 5' RACE reads, TCRdb lists one entry per CDR3 protein and no DNA. The sample's table shows 150,000 or so distinct CDR3 sequences. The germline V gene has CDR1 SGHRS and CDR2 YFSETQ. The CDR3 loop spans 12 amino acids. Study conclusions and caveats: CXCR3 expression dropped partially after cryopreservation, and most assays relied on fresh PBMCs. Comparably high diversity was seen in both naive subsets, and much lower diversity in memory CD8+ cells. Similar TRBV-TRBJ gene usage was seen in naive CXCR3-negative and CXCR3-positive cells, but not in memory cells. Naive subsets did not differ in surface CD5, and TRB CDR3 properties served to infer TCR strength.

With regard to this clonotype: What it recognizes is unknown.

The TCR comes from a human donor in good health. Some clones in this sample may be carry-over from other donors' samples. The chain carries TRBV5-1 and TRBJ2-4. Sequenced: naive CXCR3- CD8+ T cells from blood. Described subset: CD45RO-CCR7+CD27+CD95- naive CD8+ T cells lacking CXCR3 (TNR3-). CDR3 in amino acids: CASRDVVDIQYF.